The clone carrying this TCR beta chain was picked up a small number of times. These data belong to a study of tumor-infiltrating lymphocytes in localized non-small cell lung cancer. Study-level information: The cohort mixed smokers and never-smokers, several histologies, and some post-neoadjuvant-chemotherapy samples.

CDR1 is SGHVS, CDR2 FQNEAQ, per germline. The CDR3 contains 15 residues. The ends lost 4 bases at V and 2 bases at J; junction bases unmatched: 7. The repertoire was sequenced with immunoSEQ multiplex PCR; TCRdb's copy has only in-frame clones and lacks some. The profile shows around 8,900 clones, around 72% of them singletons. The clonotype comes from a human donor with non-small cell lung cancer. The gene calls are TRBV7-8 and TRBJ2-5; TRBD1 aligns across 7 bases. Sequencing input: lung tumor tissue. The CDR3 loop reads CASSSRTGRQETQYF. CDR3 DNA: TGTGCCAGCAGCTCCCGGACAGGACGTCAAGAGACCCAGTACTTC.